What follows is one T cell receptor beta chain and its context. This table comes from immunoSEQ multiplex PCR, and its TCRdb copy is limited to in-frame clones, with some not included. The repertoire holds under 90,000 clones, with 93% as singletons. Germline lookup yields CDR1 GTSNPN and CDR2 SVGIG (reference sequence). V lost 2 bases and J lost 1, with 10 bases in between. The CDR3 spans 14 residues. The sample was PBMCs. The rearrangement joins TRBV30 to TRBJ2-3, with TRBD1 as a possible D gene (6 bases). The TCR sequence derives from a man between 35 and 55 years old with rheumatoid arthritis. The CDR3 sequence is CAWSSWTGTDTQYF. The CDR3 nucleotides are TGTGCCTGGAGTAGCTGGACAGGCACAGATACGCAGTATTTT.